The clone carrying this T cell receptor beta chain was seen a handful of times. Its antigen is still unknown. The sample originates from a study of T-cell memory formation after mild COVID-19. Points from the study as a whole: Clones contracting day 15 to 85 were balanced CD4/CD8; later expanders leaned CD4+. Contracting CD4+ clones lay largely in CM and EM, with CD8+ ones residing in EMRA.

TCRdb reanalysed the 5' RACE reads using MiXCR and keeps one entry per CDR3 protein. Found here are about 250,000 distinct CDR3 sequences, 15% of them singletons; the top ten hold around 2.2%. The CDR3 has 16 residues. V lost 3 bases to trimming and J lost 6 bases; unmatched junction nucleotides: 9. Germline CDR1 SGHAT, CDR2 FQNNGV. The sequence came from an adult woman who had mild COVID-19 (a few samples of this study predate the infection). Cell type and time point are not known. V gene TRBV11-2 combines with J gene TRBJ2-1, with 9 bases identical to TRBD2. The sequenced material came from PBMCs or a T cell subset sorted from them (not recorded which). CDR3 sequence reads: CASSFTSGQSGNEQFF. As DNA, the CDR3 is TGTGCCAGCAGCTTTACTAGCGGGCAATCGGGCAATGAGCAGTTCTTC.